Shown below are 17 T cell receptor beta chains from a single sample sequenced in a study of cytomegalovirus exposure and HLA in healthy donors. PCR was performed using 60 Vbeta and 13 Jbeta primers. The table came from immunoSEQ multiplex PCR; TCRdb's copy has only in-frame clones and leaves some out. Among over 110,000 clones listed, roughly four fifths were seen once. The sequencing sample was made of PBMCs. The receptor source for this set is a woman in her sixties in good health and CMV-seropositive.

The V gene is TRBV7-3, the J gene TRBJ2-1, with TRBD1 matching 11 bases. Germline-derived CDR1 and CDR2 are SGHTA and FQGTGA. The CDR3 totals 15 residues. J lost 6 bases, V lost 5 bases, and 6 bases had no gene match. CDR3 region: CASSNRDRGSNEQFF. As DNA, the CDR3 is TGTGCCAGCAGCAACCGGGACAGGGGGAGCAATGAGCAGTTCTTC. Variable domain in full (rest from reference TRBV7-3 and TRBJ2-1): GAGVSQTPSNKVTEKGKYVELRCDPISGHTALYWYRQSLGQGPEFLIYFQGTGAADDSGLPNDRFFAVRPEGSVSTLKIQRTERGDSAVYLCASSNRDRGSNEQFFGPGTRLTVL.

The CDR3 is CASSLAVDTQYF. DNA of the CDR3: TGTGCCAGCAGCTTGGCAGTAGATACGCAGTATTTT. The chain has TRBV5-5 and TRBJ2-3; D unclear. Per germline, CDR1 SGHKS and CDR2 YYEKEE (reference sequence). The germline V and J ends were trimmed by 0 bases and 5 bases, with 4 bases remaining between them. CDR3 size: 12 residues.

The J gene is TRBJ1-1, the V gene TRBV5-6; the D gene is possibly TRBD1 (6 bases). Germline CDR1 reads SGHDT; CDR2 reads YYEEEE. V lost 3 bases to trimming and J lost 6 bases, with 12 bases between them. The CDR3 has 13 residues. In nucleotides, the CDR3 is TGTGCCAGCAGCTACCGACAGGTCGCTGAAGCTTTCTTT. Translation gives CASSYRQVAEAFF. Drawing the rest from reference TRBV5-6 and TRBJ1-1, the complete variable domain is DAGVTQSPTHLIKTRGQQVTLRCSPKSGHDTVSWYQQALGQGPQFIFQYYEEEERQRGNFPDRFSGHQFPNYSSELNVNALLLGDSALYLCASSYRQVAEAFFGQGTRLTVV.

In its sample, this clone was seen a few times. The V and J genes are TRBV6-6 and TRBJ2-5, with 8 bases that match TRBD2. The closer fit of TRBJ2-7 to the DNA end suggests the J call may be wrong. Germline assignment: CDR1 MNHNY and CDR2 SVGAGI (reference sequence). The CDR3 is 16 amino acids. The CDR3 region has the DNA TGTGCCAGCAGTTCCCCAACTAGCGGCAACTCCTACGAGCAGTACTTC. Protein sequence: CASSSPTSGNSYEQYF.

The chain recombines TRBV29-1 with TRBJ1-2; no clear D. The CDR3 has 16 residues. Germline CDR1 reads SQVTM; CDR2 reads ANQGSEA. Trimming shortened V by 4 bases and J by 3 bases, and 21 bases separated the two germline ends. The CDR3, as DNA: TGCAGCGTTGCAGGCTTACAGCACGCCACGGACTATGGCTACACCTTC. Protein product: CSVAGLQHATDYGYTF.

The rearrangement uses TRBV6-1 and TRBJ2-5, with 9 bases aligning to TRBD1. J lost 4 bases, V lost 4 bases, and 10 bases had no gene match. Germline V gene lookup returns CDR1 MNHNS and CDR2 SASEGT. This CDR3 is 16 amino acids long. In nucleotides, the CDR3 is TGTGCCAGCAGTGTTAACACCGGGACAGGGAGAGAGACCCAGTACTTC. This translates into CASSVNTGTGRETQYF.

DNA of the CDR3: TGTGCCAGCAGTAGGACAGGGCACGAGCAGTACTTC. Residues: CASSRTGHEQYF. The chain has TRBV6-5 and TRBJ2-7, with 8 bases lining up with TRBD1. Germline V lookup: CDR1 MNHEY, CDR2 SVGAGI. Trimming removed 5 bases from V and 5 bases from J; junction bases left unmatched: 2. The CDR3 consists of 12 residues.

The table lists this clone with a few counts. The genes are TRBV7-3 and TRBJ2-1, with TRBD2 matching 7 bases. This CDR3 contains 16 residues. V lost 6 bases to trimming and J lost 9 bases; unmatched junction nucleotides: 17. The germline V gene encodes CDR1 SGHTA and CDR2 FQGTGA. The CDR3 sequence is CASSQSPSGTLSEQFF. As DNA, the CDR3 is TGTGCCAGCAGTCAGAGCCCAAGCGGGACTCTAAGTGAGCAGTTCTTC.

The chain recombines TRBV7-3 with TRBJ2-7; TRBD1 matches 7 bases. With 3 bases clipped from V and 5 bases from J, the junction kept 7 bases outside the gene matches. The CDR3 covers 14 residues. In germline, CDR1 is SGHTA, CDR2 FQGTGA. The CDR3 spells CASSFGQGDDEQYF. The CDR3 DNA sequence: TGTGCCAGCAGCTTTGGCCAGGGGGACGACGAGCAGTACTTC.

This clone appeared many times. The chain is built from TRBV21-1 and TRBJ2-1; the table calls TRBD2, which could not be checked here. TRBV21-1 is termed a pseudogene. There are 15 residues in the CDR3. As DNA, the CDR3 is TGTGCCAGCAGCACCGTAGCGGGAACATACAATGAGCAGTTCTTC. Translated, it gives CASSTVAGTYNEQFF.

V and J are TRBV10-3 and TRBJ2-3; 7 bases map to TRBD1. Unmatched junction bases numbered 8, after V lost 10 bases and J lost 4 bases. This CDR3 spans 13 amino acids. CDR1 is ENHRY and CDR2 is SYGVKD in the germline V gene. The DNA for the CDR3 is TGTGCCACCGAGGGACAGCCCTCAGATACGCAGTATTTT. Translation gives CATEGQPSDTQYF.

This chain connects TRBV7-2 to TRBJ2-3, with 10 bases identical to TRBD1. The CDR3 is made up of 14 amino acids. The germline CDR1 and CDR2 sequences are SGHTA and FQGNSA. J gave up 4 bases and V 8 bases, and 6 bases lay outside the gene matches. Here the CDR3 DNA reads TGTGCCAGCCAGAGGACAGGGGGGTCAGATACGCAGTATTTT. Encoded protein: CASQRTGGSDTQYF.

The chain combines TRBV19 with TRBJ2-5; TRBD2 matches 14 bases. The germline gives CDR1 LNHDA, CDR2 SQIVND (reference sequence). The J segment lost 3 bases and the V segment lost 6 bases, leaving 0 bases of the junction unmatched. This CDR3 is 14 amino acids long. CDR3: CASRGLAGEETQYF. CDR3 DNA sequence: TGTGCCAGTAGGGGACTAGCGGGAGAAGAGACCCAGTACTTC.

CDR3 sequence (DNA): TGTGCCAGCAGAGAGTCAGGGGCTTCTAACTATGGCTACACCTTC. This sequence encodes CASRESGASNYGYTF. This sequence joins TRBV2 and TRBJ1-2, with a weak D call TRBD1 (6 bases). Germline V CDR1 and CDR2: SNHLY, FYNNEI. This CDR3 is 15 amino acids long. V was clipped by 6 bases and J by 0 bases, with 14 bases between them.

The chain is built from TRBV6-4 and TRBJ2-3; 8 bases align to TRBD2. The CDR3 is made up of 15 amino acids. The germline CDR1 and CDR2 sequences are MRHNA and SNTAGT. V trimming: 8 bases; J trimming: 4 bases; junction bases outside the gene matches: 11. The CDR3 reads CASRPGAGAADTQYF. The CDR3 nucleotides are TGTGCCAGCCGACCGGGAGCGGGAGCGGCAGATACGCAGTATTTT.

The J gene is TRBJ2-5, the V gene TRBV7-9; tentatively, D is TRBD1 (5 bases). The J call may not be correct, given that the DNA end is closer to TRBJ2-7. Germline-derived CDR1 and CDR2 are SEHNR and FQNEAQ (reference sequence). The CDR3 contains 13 residues. Here the CDR3 DNA reads TGTGCCAGCAGCCAGGGTGGGGCCTACGAGCAGTACTTC. Translated: CASSQGGAYEQYF.

The gene calls are TRBV7-2 and TRBJ2-3, with TRBD2 identical over 9 bases. The V segment lost 5 bases and the J segment 6 bases; nucleotides outside the gene matches: 9. The CDR3 totals 15 residues. From germline, CDR1 is SGHTA and CDR2 FQGNSA. The CDR3 DNA is TGTGCCAGCAGCCCGACTAGCGGTCCCCTGGATACGCAGTATTTT. It codes for CASSPTSGPLDTQYF.